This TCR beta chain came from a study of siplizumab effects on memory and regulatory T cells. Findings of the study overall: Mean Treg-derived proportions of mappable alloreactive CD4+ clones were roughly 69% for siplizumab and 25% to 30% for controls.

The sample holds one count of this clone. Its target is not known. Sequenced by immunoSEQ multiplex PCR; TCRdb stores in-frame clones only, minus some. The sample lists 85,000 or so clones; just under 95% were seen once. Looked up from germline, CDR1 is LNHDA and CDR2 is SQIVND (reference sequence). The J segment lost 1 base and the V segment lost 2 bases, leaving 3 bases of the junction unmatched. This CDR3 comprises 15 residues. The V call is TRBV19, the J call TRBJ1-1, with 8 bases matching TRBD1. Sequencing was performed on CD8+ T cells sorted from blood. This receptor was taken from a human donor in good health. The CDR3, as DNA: TGTGCCAGTAGTATATTTGGGACAGGGAACACTGAAGCTTTCTTT. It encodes CASSIFGTGNTEAFF.